This TCR beta chain was identified during a study of somatic mutations in cytotoxic T cells in rheumatoid arthritis. In this sample, this clone turned up a few times. The CD4+ and CD8+ fractions came from positive magnetic bead selection and were purity-checked by flow cytometry. Germline CDR1 LNHDA, CDR2 SQIVND (reference sequence). The CDR3 has 17 residues. V gave up 4 bases and J gave up 3 bases; unmatched junction bases: 14. The data were produced by immunoSEQ multiplex PCR, yet TCRdb's version contains in-frame clones alone and is incomplete. The data contain under 3,500 clones, approximately 88% of them singletons.

The TCR originated in a man aged 50 to 59 with rheumatoid arthritis. What was sequenced was CD8+ T cells sorted from blood. The chain joins TRBV19 to TRBJ1-2; 7 bases are shared with TRBD1. This chain's CDR3 is CASSTRDSQYNYYGYTF. For the CDR3, the DNA is TGTGCCAGTAGTACCCGGGACAGCCAATACAATTACTATGGCTACACCTTC.